Listed here is a single T cell receptor (beta chain). Its specificity is unknown. Germline V CDR1 and CDR2: ENHRY, SYGVKD. Trimming removed 6 bases at V and 0 bases at J, with 8 bases between. The CDR3 contains 14 residues. This entry belongs to a study of OX40 agonist ivuxolimab in advanced cancers. The overall study: At 0.01 to 10 mg/kg, ivuxolimab was administered intravenously to patients every 2 weeks. People in dose escalation had one of these cancers: hepatocellular carcinoma, melanoma, renal cell or head and neck cancer.

Sequenced by immunoSEQ multiplex PCR; TCRdb stores in-frame clones only, minus some. Of about 70,000 clones listed, around 86% are singletons. General observations from the study: Among the nonresponders, some also had low normalized T-cell clonal expansion. The study observed clonal expansion of CD4+ and CD8+ blood T cells by week 6 at 0.1 to 3.0 mg/kg.

The source material was CD4+ or CD8+ T cells sorted from blood, sampled in a trial of the OX40 agonist ivuxolimab. This chain links TRBV10-3 with TRBJ2-2; either TRBD1 or TRBD2 may supply D (5 bases each). The TCR originated in an adult with an advanced solid tumor such as melanoma, head and neck, liver or kidney cancer. CDR3 nucleotide sequence: TGTGCCATCAGAGGGACGGCGAACACCGGGGAGCTGTTTTTT. Protein sequence: CAIRGTANTGELFF.